What follows are 9 T cell receptor beta chains derived from one specimen sequenced in a study of graft-versus-host responses after intestinal transplantation. Their target antigens are unknown. Measured with immunoSEQ multiplex PCR; TCRdb has only the in-frame clones, and not every one. The data hold 93,000 or so clones, with 90% to 95% observed a single time. The specimen comprised unstimulated CD8+ T cells sorted from spleen or lymph node cells, sampled before intestinal transplant. These receptors all stem from a human donor who received an intestinal transplant.

The chain has TRBV9 and TRBJ1-1; 8 bases are shared with TRBD1. The CDR3 spans 15 residues. V gave up 3 bases and J gave up 1 base; unmatched junction bases: 5. In germline, CDR1 is SGDLS, CDR2 YYNGEE. The CDR3 reads CASSGLTGENTEAFF. The CDR3 DNA follows: TGTGCCAGCAGCGGACTGACAGGGGAGAACACTGAAGCTTTCTTT.

The chain carries TRBV27 and TRBJ2-3; D is possibly TRBD1 (6 bases). The CDR3 covers 15 residues. Looked up from germline, CDR1 is MNHEY and CDR2 is SMNVEV (reference sequence). Trimming pared 2 bases from V and 0 bases from J, leaving 9 bases between. CDR3 in DNA: TGTGCCAGCAGTTTAACGAGGGGGAGCACAGATACGCAGTATTTT. Translation gives CASSLTRGSTDTQYF.

The chain employs TRBV6-1 and TRBJ1-5, with TRBD1 matching over 7 bases. The CDR3 is made up of 15 amino acids. After removal of 6 bases from V and 0 bases from J, the junction contained 5 bases not matched to a gene. Germline CDR1 and CDR2: MNHNS and SASEGT. CDR3 DNA sequence: TGTGCCAGCAGCCCAGGGACAGCTAGCAATCAGCCCCAGCATTTT. Residues: CASSPGTASNQPQHF.

V is TRBV7-2 and J is TRBJ2-1, with D unclear. Looked up from germline, CDR1 is SGHTA and CDR2 is FQGNSA. This CDR3 has 15 amino acids. Trimming stripped 0 bases from V and 2 bases from J, with 8 bases between. CDR3 in amino acids: CASSLAGGTYNEQFF. CDR3 nucleotides: TGTGCCAGCAGCTTAGCGGGCGGAACCTACAATGAGCAGTTCTTC.

This chain connects TRBV28 to TRBJ1-4, with D unclear. Trimming pared 2 bases from V and 4 bases from J, leaving 17 bases between. The CDR3 loop spans 17 amino acids. Germline CDR1 and CDR2: MDHEN and SYDVKM. The CDR3 sequence: CASSLITLGNLNEKLFF. The CDR3 bases are TGTGCCAGCAGTTTAATCACGCTTGGGAACCTTAATGAAAAACTGTTTTTT. The variable domain in full, completed from reference TRBV28 and TRBJ1-4, reads DVKVTQSSRYLVKRTGEKVFLECVQDMDHENMFWYRQDPGLGLRLIYFSYDVKMKEKGDIPEGYSVSREKKERFSLILESASTNQTSMYLCASSLITLGNLNEKLFFGSGTQLSVL.

The J gene is TRBJ2-6, the V gene TRBV27; no clear D. The length of the CDR3 is 15 residues. With 3 bases removed from V and 0 bases from J, the gap between germline ends came to 6 bases. CDR1 and CDR2 from the germline V gene are MNHEY and SMNVEV (reference sequence). CDR3 amino acids: CASSFGPSGANVLTF. Here the CDR3 DNA reads TGTGCCAGCAGTTTCGGCCCCTCTGGGGCCAACGTCCTGACTTTC.

Details on this clone: At one end the junction does not follow the germline gene, possibly because of a read error. This chain joins TRBV7-6 and TRBJ2-3, with 7 bases identical to TRBD2. The length of the CDR3 is 16 residues. Germline-derived CDR1 and CDR2 are SGHVS and FNYEAQ. CDR3 coding DNA: TGTGCCATCAGCTACCCTTTGGCGGGGGGCACAGATACGCAGTATTTT. It yields the protein CAISYPLAGGTDTQYF.

A single count supports this clone. The V and J genes are TRBV5-1 and TRBJ1-1; 9 nucleotides match TRBD1. CDR3 length equals 14 residues. Losses at the gene ends were 1 base for V and 6 bases for J; bases not matched to a gene: 4. Germline values: CDR1 SGHRS, CDR2 YFSETQ. CDR3 in amino acids: CASSLYGQGSEAFF. In nucleotides, the CDR3 is TGCGCCAGCAGCTTGTACGGACAGGGGTCTGAAGCTTTCTTT.

This chain uses TRBV27 with TRBJ2-2; 8 positions agree with TRBD2. The CDR3 has 16 amino acids. CDR1 and CDR2 from the germline V gene are MNHEY and SMNVEV (reference sequence). V shed 4 bases, J shed 5 bases, and the junction held 9 bases outside the gene matches. The CDR3: CASSYLSGGYTGELFF. The CDR3, as DNA: TGTGCCAGCAGTTACCTCAGCGGGGGATATACCGGGGAGCTGTTTTTT.